This paragraph covers one T cell receptor (beta chain) sequence. Its target is unknown. This sample is part of a study of cytomegalovirus exposure and HLA in healthy donors. Turning to the study itself: As an earlier analysis found, about 179 million T cells yielded over 95 million unique TCR beta sequences.

13 Jbeta primers and 60 Vbeta primers were used for the PCR. Profiling relied on immunoSEQ multiplex PCR, and the TCRdb table lists in-frame clones only, not all of them. The sample carries about 150,000 clones, just under 70% recorded once. Study-wide results and caveats: TCR beta V- and J-gene trimming, according to a later analysis, was linked to a missense DCLRE1C variant.

Input material: PBMCs. This receptor was taken from a man in his 60s in good health and CMV-seronegative.

The CDR3 sequence: CASSLALGGNSPLHF. CDR3 nucleotide sequence: TGCGCCAGCAGCTTGGCCCTCGGGGGTAATTCACCCCTCCACTTT. This rearrangement joins TRBV5-1 to TRBJ1-6, with a tentative D call TRBD1 (5 bases). Looked up from germline, CDR1 is SGHRS and CDR2 is YFSETQ. Trimming cost V 0 bases and J 6 bases, with 10 bases left between them. The CDR3 extends over 15 amino acids. The whole variable domain, remainder taken from reference TRBV5-1 and TRBJ1-6, is KAGVTQTPRYLIKTRGQQVTLSCSPISGHRSVSWYQQTPGQGLQFLFEYFSETQRNKGNFPGRFSGRQFSNSRSEMNVSTLELGDSALYLCASSLALGGNSPLHFGNGTRLTVT.